Listed here is a single TCR beta chain. The authors ran a second PCR of about 6 to 11 cycles using a sample-barcoded 5' primer and a J-beta primer mix. MiXCR, applied by TCRdb to the 5' RACE reads, yields one record per CDR3 protein. The sample lists 1,500,000 or so distinct CDR3 sequences, approximately 59% occurring once. The entry originates in a study of blood T cells in healthy people across ages. Sequencing used blood. The sequence derives from a man aged 18-30 years in good health.

DNA of the CDR3: TGCGCCAGCAGCCAAGGCGGGACTAGCGGGAACACAGATACGCAGTATTTT. Residues: CASSQGGTSGNTDTQYF. V usage is TRBV4-1 and J usage is TRBJ2-3; 13 positions agree with TRBD2. The V segment lost 1 base and the J segment 2 bases; nucleotides outside the gene matches: 3. The CDR3 extends over 17 amino acids. Germline V gene sequence: CDR1 MGHRA, CDR2 YSYEKL.